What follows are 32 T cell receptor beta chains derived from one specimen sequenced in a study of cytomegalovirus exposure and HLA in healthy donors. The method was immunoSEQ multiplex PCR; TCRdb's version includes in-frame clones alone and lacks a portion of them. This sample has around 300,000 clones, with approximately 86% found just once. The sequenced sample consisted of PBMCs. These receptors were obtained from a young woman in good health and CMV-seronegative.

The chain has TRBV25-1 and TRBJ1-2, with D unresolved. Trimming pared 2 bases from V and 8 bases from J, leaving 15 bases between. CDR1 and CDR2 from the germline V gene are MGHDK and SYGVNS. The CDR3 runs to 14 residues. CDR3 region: CASSELLLKGGYTF. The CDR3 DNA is TGTGCCAGCAGTGAACTACTACTCAAAGGAGGCTACACCTTC.

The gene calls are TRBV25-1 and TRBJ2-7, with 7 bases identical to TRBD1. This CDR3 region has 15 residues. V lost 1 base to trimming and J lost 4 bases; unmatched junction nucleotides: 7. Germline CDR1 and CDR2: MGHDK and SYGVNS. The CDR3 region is CASSELGTETYEQYF. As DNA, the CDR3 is TGTGCCAGCAGTGAATTAGGGACAGAGACATACGAGCAGTACTTC.

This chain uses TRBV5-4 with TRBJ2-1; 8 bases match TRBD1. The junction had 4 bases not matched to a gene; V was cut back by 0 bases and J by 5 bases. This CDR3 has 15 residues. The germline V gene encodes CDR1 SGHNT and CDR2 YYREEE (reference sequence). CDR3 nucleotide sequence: TGTGCCAGCAGCTTGGTGCAGGGGGCGGACAATGAGCAGTTCTTC. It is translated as CASSLVQGADNEQFF.

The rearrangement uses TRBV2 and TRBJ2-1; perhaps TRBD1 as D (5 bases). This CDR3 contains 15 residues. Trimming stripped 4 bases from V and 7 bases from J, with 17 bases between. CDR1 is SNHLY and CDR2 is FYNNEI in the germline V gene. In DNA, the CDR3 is TGTGCCAGCAGTGTAAGGCAGGGCTGGTGGAATGAGCAGTTCTTC. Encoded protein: CASSVRQGWWNEQFF.

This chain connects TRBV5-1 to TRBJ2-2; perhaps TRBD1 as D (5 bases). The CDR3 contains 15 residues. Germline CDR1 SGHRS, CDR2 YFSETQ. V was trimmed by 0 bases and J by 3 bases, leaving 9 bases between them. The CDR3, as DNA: TGCGCCAGCAGCTTGGTAAGGGGTGACACCGGGGAGCTGTTTTTT. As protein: CASSLVRGDTGELFF.

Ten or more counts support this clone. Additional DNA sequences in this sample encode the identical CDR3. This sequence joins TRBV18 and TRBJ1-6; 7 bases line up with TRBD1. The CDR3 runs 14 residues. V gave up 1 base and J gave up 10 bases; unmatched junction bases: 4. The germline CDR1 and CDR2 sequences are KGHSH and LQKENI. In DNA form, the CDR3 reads TGTGCCAGCTCACCACGCACAGGGGACTCACCCCTCCACTTT. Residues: CASSPRTGDSPLHF.

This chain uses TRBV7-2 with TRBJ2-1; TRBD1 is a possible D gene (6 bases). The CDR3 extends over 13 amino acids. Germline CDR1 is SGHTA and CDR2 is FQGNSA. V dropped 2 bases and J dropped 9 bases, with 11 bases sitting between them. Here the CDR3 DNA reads TGTGCCAGCAGCTTATTTGGGGGCTTTGAGCAGTTCTTC. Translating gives CASSLFGGFEQFF.

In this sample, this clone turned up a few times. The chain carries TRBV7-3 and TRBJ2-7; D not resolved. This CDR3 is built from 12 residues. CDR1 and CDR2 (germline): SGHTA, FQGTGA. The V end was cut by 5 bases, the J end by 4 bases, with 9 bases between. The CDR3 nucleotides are TGTGCCAGCAGCGGCGGCGGATACGAGCAGTACTTC. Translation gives CASSGGGYEQYF. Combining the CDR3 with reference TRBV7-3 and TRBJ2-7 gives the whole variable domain GAGVSQTPSNKVTEKGKYVELRCDPISGHTALYWYRQSLGQGPEFLIYFQGTGAADDSGLPNDRFFAVRPEGSVSTLKIQRTERGDSAVYLCASSGGGYEQYFGPGTRLTVT.

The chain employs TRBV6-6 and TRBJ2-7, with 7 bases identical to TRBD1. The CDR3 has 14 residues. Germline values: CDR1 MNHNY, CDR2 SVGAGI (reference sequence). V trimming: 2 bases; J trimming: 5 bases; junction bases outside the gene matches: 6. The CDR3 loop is CASSYATGHHEQYF. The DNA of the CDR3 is TGTGCCAGCAGTTACGCGACAGGGCACCACGAGCAGTACTTC.

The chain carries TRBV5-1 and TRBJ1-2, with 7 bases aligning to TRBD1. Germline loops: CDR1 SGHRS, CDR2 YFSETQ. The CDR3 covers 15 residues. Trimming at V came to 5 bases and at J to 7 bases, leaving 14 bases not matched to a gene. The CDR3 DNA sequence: TGCGCCAGCAGAGACCGGACTGCTCAGGGGGGTGGCTACACCTTC. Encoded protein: CASRDRTAQGGGYTF.

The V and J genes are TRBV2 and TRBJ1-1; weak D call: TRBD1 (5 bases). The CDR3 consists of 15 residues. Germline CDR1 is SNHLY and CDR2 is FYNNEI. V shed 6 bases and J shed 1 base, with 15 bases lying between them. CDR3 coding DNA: TGTGCCAGCAGGGGGCGGGGGACGGAGAACACTGAAGCTTTCTTT. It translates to CASRGRGTENTEAFF.

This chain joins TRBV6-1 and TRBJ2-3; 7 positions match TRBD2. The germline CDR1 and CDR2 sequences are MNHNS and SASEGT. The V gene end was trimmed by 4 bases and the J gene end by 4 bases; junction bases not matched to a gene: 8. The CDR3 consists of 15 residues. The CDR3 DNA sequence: TGTGCCAGCAGTGGTGGGCGGGAGTATTCAGATACGCAGTATTTT. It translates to CASSGGREYSDTQYF.

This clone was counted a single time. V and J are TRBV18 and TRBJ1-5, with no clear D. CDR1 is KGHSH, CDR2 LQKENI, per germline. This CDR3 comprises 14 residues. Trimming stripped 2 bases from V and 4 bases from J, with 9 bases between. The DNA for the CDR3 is TGTGCCAGCTCACCAACGGGAGTAAATCAGCCCCAGCATTTT. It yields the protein CASSPTGVNQPQHF.

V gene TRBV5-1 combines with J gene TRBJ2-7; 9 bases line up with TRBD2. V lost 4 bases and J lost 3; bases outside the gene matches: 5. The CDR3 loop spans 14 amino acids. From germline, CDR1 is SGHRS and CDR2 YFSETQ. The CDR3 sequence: CASSGASGDYEQYF. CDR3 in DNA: TGCGCCAGCAGCGGGGCTAGCGGGGACTACGAGCAGTACTTC.

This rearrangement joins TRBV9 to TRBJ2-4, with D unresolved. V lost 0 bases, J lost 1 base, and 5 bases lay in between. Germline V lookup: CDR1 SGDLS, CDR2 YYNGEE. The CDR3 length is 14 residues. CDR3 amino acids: CASSVGSAKNIQYF. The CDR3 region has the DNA TGTGCCAGCAGCGTAGGGAGCGCCAAAAACATTCAGTACTTC.

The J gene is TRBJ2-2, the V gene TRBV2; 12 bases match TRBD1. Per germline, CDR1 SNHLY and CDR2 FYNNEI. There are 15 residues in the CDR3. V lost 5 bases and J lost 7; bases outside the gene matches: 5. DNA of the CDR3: TGTGCCAGCAGTAGGGGACAGGGGGCTGGCGGGGAGCTGTTTTTT. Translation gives CASSRGQGAGGELFF.

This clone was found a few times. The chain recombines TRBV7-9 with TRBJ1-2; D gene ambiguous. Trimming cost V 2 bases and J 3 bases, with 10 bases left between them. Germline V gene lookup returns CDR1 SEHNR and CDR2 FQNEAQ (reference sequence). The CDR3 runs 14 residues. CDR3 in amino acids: CASSLPPRDYGYTF. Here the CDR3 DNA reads TGTGCCAGCAGCTTACCGCCCCGGGACTATGGCTACACCTTC.

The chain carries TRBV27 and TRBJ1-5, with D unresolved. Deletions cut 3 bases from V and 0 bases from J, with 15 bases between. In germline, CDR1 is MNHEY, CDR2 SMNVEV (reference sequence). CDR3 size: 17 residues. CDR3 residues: CASSFNGEISSNQPQHF. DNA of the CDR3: TGTGCCAGCAGTTTCAACGGGGAGATTAGTAGCAATCAGCCCCAGCATTTT.

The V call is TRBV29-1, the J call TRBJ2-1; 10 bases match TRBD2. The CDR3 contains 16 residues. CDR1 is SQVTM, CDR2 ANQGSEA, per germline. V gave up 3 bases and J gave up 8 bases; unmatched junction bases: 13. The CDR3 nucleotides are TGCAGCGTTGATAGCCCTCTAGCGGGAGATCCCGATGAGCAGTTCTTC. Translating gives CSVDSPLAGDPDEQFF.

The CDR3 here is CASTSGTSGTYEQYF. The DNA for the CDR3 is TGCGCCAGCACCTCCGGGACTAGCGGGACGTACGAGCAGTACTTC. This chain connects TRBV10-2 to TRBJ2-7, with 13 bases that match TRBD2. The V gene's germline CDR1 is WSHSY and CDR2 SAAADI. Unmatched junction bases numbered 7, after V lost 7 bases and J lost 4 bases. CDR3 size: 15 residues.

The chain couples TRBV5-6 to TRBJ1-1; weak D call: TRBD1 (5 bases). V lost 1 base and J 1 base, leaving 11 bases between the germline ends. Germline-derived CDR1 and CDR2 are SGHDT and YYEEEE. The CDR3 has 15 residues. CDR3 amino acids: CASSLRPDTNTEAFF. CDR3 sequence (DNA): TGTGCCAGCAGCTTGAGGCCGGACACGAACACTGAAGCTTTCTTT.

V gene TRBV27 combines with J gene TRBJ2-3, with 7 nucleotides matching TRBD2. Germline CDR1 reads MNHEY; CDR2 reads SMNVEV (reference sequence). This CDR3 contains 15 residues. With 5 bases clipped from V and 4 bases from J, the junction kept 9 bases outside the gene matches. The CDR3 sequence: CASSILASRPDTQYF. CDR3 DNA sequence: TGTGCCAGCAGTATACTAGCGTCCCGCCCAGATACGCAGTATTTT.

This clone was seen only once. The CDR3 region is CASSSWTGSQETQYF. CDR3 bases: TGTGCCAGCAGTTCCTGGACAGGGTCCCAAGAGACCCAGTACTTC. V gene TRBV27 combines with J gene TRBJ2-5, with TRBD1 identical over 8 bases. Germline CDR1 and CDR2: MNHEY and SMNVEV (reference sequence). V shed 4 bases and J 1 base; nucleotides not matched to a gene: 5. The CDR3 is 15 residues long.

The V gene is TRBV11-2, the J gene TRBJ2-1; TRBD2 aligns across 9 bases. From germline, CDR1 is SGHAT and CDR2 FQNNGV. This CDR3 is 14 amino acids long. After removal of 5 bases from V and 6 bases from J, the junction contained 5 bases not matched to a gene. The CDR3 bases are TGTGCCAGCAGCATGGGACTAGCAGGCAATGAGCAGTTCTTC. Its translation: CASSMGLAGNEQFF.

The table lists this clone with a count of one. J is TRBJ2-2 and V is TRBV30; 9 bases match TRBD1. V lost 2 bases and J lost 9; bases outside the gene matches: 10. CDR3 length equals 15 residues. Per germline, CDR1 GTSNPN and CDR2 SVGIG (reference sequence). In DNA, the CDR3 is TGTGCCTGGAGTAACCTAGGACAGGGGCACCGGGAGCTGTTTTTT. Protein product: CAWSNLGQGHRELFF.

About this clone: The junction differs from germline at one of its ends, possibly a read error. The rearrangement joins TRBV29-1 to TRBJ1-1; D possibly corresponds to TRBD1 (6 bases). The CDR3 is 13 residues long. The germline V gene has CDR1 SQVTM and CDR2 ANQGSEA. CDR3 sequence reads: CSVVRQGNAEAFF. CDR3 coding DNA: TGCAGCGTTGTACGGCAGGGGAACGCTGAAGCTTTCTTT.

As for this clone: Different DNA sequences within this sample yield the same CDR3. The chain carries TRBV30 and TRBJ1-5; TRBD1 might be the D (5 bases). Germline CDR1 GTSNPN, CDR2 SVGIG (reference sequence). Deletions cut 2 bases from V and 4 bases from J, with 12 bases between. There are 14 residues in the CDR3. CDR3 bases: TGTGCCTGGAGTCCTGACAGTTTTAATCAGCCCCAGCATTTT. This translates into CAWSPDSFNQPQHF.

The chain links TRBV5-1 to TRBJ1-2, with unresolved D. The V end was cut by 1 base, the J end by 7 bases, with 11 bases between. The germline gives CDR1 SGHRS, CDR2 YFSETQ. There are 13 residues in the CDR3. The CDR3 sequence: CASSLSVTGGYTF. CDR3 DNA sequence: TGCGCCAGCAGCTTGTCTGTCACGGGTGGCTACACCTTC.

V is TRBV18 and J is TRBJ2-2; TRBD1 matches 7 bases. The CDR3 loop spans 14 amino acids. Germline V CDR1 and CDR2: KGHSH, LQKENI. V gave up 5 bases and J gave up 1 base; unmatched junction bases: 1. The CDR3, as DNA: TGTGCCAGCTCAAGGACAGGGAACACCGGGGAGCTGTTTTTT. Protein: CASSRTGNTGELFF.

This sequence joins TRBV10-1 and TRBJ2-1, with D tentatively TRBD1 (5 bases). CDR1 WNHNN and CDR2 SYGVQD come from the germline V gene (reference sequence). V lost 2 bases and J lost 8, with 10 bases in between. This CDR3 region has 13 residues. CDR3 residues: CASSEVTTDEQFF. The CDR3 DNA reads TGCGCCAGCAGTGAGGTGACGACAGATGAGCAGTTCTTC.

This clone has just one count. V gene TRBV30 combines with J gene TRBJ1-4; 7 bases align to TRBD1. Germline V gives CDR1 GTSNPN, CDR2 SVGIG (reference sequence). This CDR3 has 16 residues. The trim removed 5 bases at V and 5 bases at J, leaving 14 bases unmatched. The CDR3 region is CAWQGQVWGSNEKLFF. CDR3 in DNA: TGTGCCTGGCAAGGACAGGTTTGGGGATCGAATGAAAAACTGTTTTTT.

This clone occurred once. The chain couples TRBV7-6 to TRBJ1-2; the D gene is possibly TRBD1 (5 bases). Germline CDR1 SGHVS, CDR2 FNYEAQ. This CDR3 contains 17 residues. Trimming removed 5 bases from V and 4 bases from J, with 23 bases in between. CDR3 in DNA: TGTGCCAGCAGCATCAGGGTTTTTCTATTTCCATTCTATGGCTACACCTTC. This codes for CASSIRVFLFPFYGYTF.